This T cell receptor (beta chain) originates from a study of Tregs in tolerant kidney transplant recipients. The nonmyeloablative bone marrow transplants came from related graft donors, with transient mixed chimerism. Repertoires were generated with immunoSEQ multiplex PCR, while TCRdb's copy carries only in-frame clones and drops some. This listing includes fewer than 7,000 clones. CDR1 MDHEN and CDR2 SYDVKM come from the germline V gene. The CDR3 totals 13 residues. Trimming took 6 bases from V and 1 from J, leaving 7 bases between them. As to this clone: The CDR3 goes on 3 residues after the read ends, and that part is filled in from the germline J gene.

The receptor's source is a human patient who received a combined kidney and bone marrow transplant. Certain T cells may be donor cells from the graft. The sample here was CD4+ T cells from blood (PBMCs), taken 6 months after the transplant. The V gene is TRBV28, the J gene TRBJ1-5; possible D gene TRBD1, 6 bases. The sequenced part of the CDR3 DNA is TGTGCCAGCAGGGGGGCGAGCAATCAGCCC. Translated, it gives CASRGASNQP. The full CDR3 protein reads CASRGASNQPQHF.